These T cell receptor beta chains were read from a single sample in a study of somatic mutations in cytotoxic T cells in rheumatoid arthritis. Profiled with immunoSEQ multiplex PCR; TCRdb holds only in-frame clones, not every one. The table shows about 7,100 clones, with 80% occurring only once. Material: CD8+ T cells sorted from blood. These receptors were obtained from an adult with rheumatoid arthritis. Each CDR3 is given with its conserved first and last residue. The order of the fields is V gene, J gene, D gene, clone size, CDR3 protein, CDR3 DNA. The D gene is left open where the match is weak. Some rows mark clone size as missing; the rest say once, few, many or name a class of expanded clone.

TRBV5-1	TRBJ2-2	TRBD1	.	CASSLALRTGGPGELFF	TGCGCCAGCAGCTTGGCCCTCCGGACAGGGGGCCCCGGGGAGCTGTTTTTT
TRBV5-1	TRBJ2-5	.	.	CASSRGGEGETQYF	TGCGCCAGCAGCCGAGGAGGAGAGGGAGAGACCCAGTACTTC
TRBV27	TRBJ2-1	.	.	CASGRTSYNEQFF	TGTGCCAGCGGACGGACCTCCTACAATGAGCAGTTCTTC
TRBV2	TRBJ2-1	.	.	CASTHYYNEQFF	TGTGCCAGCACTCACTATTACAATGAGCAGTTCTTC
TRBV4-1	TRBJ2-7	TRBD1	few	CASSQEGQGYSSYEQYF	TGCGCCAGCAGCCAAGAAGGACAGGGCTACTCCTCCTACGAGCAGTACTTC
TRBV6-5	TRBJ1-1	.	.	CASSYGGANTEAFF	TGTGCCAGCAGTTATGGGGGGGCGAACACTGAAGCTTTCTTT
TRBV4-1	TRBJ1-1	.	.	CASSQGPRTEAFF	TGCGCCAGCAGCCAAGGGCCCAGGACTGAAGCTTTCTTT
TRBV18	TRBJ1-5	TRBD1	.	CASSETGTVRQPQHF	TGTGCCAGCTCAGAGACAGGGACAGTCCGGCAGCCCCAGCATTTT
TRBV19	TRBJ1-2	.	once	CASSPGAGPFYGYTF	TGTGCCAGTAGTCCCGGGGCAGGCCCTTTTTATGGCTACACCTTC
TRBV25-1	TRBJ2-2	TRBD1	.	CASSGRGLEGTGELFF	TGTGCCAGCAGTGGCAGGGGGCTGGAGGGAACCGGGGAGCTGTTTTTT